This TCR beta chain was identified in a study of response to subunit inactivated influenza vaccine. Study-level points and caveats: Few new T cells, the authors suggested, are recruited by each seasonal influenza vaccination.

This clonotype turned up a few times. Its antigen is undetermined. Each CDR3 protein is one row after TCRdb ran MiXCR on the RT-PCR reads. The table shows approximately 700,000 distinct CDR3 sequences, with approximately 14% occurring only once. CDR1 and CDR2 (germline): SGHRS, YFSETQ. The CDR3 has 14 residues. V trimming: 9 bases; J trimming: 8 bases; junction bases outside the gene matches: 14. The sample here was PBMCs from blood, taken approximately 15 days before vaccination. This receptor was identified in a man aged 50-60 years who received an inactivated influenza vaccine. The chain couples TRBV5-1 to TRBJ2-1, with TRBD2 matching 7 bases. DNA of the CDR3: TGCGCCACCTCTCCGGGCGGGAGAGGAGATGAGCAGTTCTTC. It specifies CATSPGGRGDEQFF. The complete variable domain, with remaining parts taken from reference TRBV5-1 and TRBJ2-1, reads KAGVTQTPRYLIKTRGQQVTLSCSPISGHRSVSWYQQTPGQGLQFLFEYFSETQRNKGNFPGRFSGRQFSNSRSEMNVSTLELGDSALYLCATSPGGRGDEQFFGPGTRLTVL.